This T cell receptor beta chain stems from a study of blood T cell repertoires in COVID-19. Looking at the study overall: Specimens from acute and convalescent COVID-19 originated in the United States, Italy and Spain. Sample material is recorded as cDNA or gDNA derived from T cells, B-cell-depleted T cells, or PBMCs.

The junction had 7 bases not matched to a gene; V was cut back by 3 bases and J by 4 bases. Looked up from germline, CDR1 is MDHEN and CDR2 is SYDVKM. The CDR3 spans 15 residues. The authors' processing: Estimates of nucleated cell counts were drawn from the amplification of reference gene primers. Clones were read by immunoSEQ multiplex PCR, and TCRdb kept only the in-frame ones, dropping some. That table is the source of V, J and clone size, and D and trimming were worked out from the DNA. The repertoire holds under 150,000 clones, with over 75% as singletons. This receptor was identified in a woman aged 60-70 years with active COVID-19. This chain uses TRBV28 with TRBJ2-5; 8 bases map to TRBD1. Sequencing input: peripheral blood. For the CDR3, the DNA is TGTGCCAGCAGTTTTGGCCGCACAGGGGGAGAGACCCAGTACTTC. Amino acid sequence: CASSFGRTGGETQYF.